This T cell receptor (beta chain) came from a study of T-cell reconstitution after alpha-beta-depleted transplantation in children. Trimming left V 4 bases short and J 6 bases short, with 10 bases between. CDR1 SGHTA and CDR2 FQGNSA come from the germline V gene. The CDR3 sequence is 13 residues long. Construction of the TCRbeta library involved unique molecular identifiers. TCRdb reprocessed the PCR reads via MiXCR and lists one record per CDR3 protein. The data hold approximately 400,000 distinct CDR3 sequences, with around 9.9% observed a single time. This rearrangement joins TRBV7-2 to TRBJ1-5, with D perhaps TRBD1 (5 bases). This TCR came from a human donor who donated a stem cell graft to a child with acute myeloid leukemia. The sample was PBMCs from the stem cell graft donor, taken from the stem cell graft. The CDR3 DNA sequence: TGTGCCAGCAGCTCCAGGGTTACTCAGCCCCAGCATTTT. Its translation is CASSSRVTQPQHF.